This T cell receptor (beta chain) was captured by sequencing in a study of T cell changes during pregnancy in multiple sclerosis. From germline, CDR1 is SGHVS and CDR2 FQNEAQ. V shed 1 base and J 2 bases; nucleotides not matched to a gene: 12. The CDR3 extends over 18 amino acids. Clones were sequenced by immunoSEQ multiplex PCR, and TCRdb holds only the in-frame ones, with some missing. The sample yields tens of thousands of clones, 92% seen once. This material consisted of CD4+ T cells from peripheral blood mononuclear cells, taken after pregnancy. This sequence was found in a female donor in good health, enrolled as a control in a pregnancy study. This sequence joins TRBV7-8 and TRBJ2-3, with 7 positions matching TRBD2. The CDR3 protein is CASSLELAASRFTDTQYF. The CDR3 bases are TGTGCCAGCAGCTTAGAGCTAGCGGCTAGCAGATTCACAGATACGCAGTATTTT.